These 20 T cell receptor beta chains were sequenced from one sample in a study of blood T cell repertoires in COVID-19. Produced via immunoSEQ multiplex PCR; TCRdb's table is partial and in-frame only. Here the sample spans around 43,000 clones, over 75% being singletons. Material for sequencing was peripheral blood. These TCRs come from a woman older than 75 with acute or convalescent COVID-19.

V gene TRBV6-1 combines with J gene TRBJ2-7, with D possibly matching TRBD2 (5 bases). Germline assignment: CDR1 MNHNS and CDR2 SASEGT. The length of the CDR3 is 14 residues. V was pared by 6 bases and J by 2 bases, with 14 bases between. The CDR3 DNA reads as TGTGCCAGCAGCTCTCCGAGCGGAACCTACGAGCAGTACTTC. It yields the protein CASSSPSGTYEQYF.

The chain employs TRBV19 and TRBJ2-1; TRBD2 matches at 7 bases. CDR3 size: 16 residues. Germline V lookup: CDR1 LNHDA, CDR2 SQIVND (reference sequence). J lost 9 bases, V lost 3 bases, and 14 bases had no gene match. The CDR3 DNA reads TGTGCCAGTAGTATGGTCGCGGGAGCCCCTTCTTTTGAGCAGTTCTTC. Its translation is CASSMVAGAPSFEQFF.

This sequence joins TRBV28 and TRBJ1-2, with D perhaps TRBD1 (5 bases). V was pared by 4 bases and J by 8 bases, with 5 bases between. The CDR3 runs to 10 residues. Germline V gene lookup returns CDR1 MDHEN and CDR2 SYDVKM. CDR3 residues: CASSYRGYTF. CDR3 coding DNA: TGTGCCAGCAGTTACAGGGGCTACACCTTC.

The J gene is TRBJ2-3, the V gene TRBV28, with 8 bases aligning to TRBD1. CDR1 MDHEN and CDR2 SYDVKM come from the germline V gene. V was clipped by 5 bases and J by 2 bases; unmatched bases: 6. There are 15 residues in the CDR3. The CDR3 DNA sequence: TGTGCCAGCAGTACCGGGACAGGCCTCACAGATACGCAGTATTTT. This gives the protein CASSTGTGLTDTQYF.

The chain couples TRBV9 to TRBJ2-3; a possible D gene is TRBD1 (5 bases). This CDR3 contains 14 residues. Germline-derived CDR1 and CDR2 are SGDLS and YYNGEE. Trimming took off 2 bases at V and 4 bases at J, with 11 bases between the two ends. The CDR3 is CASSVRALPDTQYF. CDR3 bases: TGTGCCAGCAGCGTCAGGGCCCTCCCAGATACGCAGTATTTT.

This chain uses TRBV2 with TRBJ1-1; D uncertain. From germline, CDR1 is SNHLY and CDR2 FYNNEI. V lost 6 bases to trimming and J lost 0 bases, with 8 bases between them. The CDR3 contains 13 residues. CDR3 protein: CASREEMNTEAFF. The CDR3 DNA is TGTGCCAGCAGGGAGGAGATGAACACTGAAGCTTTCTTT.

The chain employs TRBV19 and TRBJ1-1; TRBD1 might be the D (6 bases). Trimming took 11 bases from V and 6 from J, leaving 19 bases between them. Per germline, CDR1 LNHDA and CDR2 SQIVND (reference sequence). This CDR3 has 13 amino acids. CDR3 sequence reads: CASSKNGGPEAFF. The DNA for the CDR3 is TGTGCCTCCTCTAAAAATGGGGGCCCTGAAGCTTTCTTT.

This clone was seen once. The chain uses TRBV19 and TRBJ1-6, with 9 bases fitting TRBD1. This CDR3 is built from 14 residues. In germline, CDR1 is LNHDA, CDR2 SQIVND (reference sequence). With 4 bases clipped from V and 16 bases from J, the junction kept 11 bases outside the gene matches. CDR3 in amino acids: CASSTGQGAYLLHF. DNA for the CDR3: TGTGCCAGTAGTACGGGACAGGGTGCTTACTTACTCCACTTT.

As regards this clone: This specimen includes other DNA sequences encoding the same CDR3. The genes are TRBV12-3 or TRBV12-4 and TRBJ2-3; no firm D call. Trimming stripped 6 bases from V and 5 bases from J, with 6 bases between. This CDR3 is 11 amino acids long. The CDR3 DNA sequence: TGTGCCAGCAGCTTTCGAGATACGCAGTATTTT. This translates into CASSFRDTQYF.

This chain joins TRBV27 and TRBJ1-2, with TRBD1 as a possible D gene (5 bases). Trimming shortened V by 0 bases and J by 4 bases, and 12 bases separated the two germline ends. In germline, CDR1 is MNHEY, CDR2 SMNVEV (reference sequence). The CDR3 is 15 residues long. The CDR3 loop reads CASSLSPTGPYGYTF. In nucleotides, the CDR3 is TGTGCCAGCAGTTTATCCCCCACAGGCCCCTATGGCTACACCTTC.

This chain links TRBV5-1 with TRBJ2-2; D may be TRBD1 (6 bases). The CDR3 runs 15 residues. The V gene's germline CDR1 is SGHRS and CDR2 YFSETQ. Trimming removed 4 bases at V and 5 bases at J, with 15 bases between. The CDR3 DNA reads TGCGCCAGCAGCCCGATGACAGGAAATACCGGGGAGCTGTTTTTT. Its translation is CASSPMTGNTGELFF.

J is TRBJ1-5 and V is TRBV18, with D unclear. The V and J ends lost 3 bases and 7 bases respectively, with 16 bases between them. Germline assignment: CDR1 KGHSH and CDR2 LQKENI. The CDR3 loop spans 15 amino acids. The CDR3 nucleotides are TGTGCCAGCTCACCTCCGGGAAAGGAGGACCAGCCCCAGCATTTT. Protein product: CASSPPGKEDQPQHF.

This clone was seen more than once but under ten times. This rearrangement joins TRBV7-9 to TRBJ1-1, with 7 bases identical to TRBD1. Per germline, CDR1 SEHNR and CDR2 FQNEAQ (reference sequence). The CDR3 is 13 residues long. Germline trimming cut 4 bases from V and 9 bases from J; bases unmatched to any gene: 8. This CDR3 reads CASSSSGTEKAFF. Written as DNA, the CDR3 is TGTGCCAGCAGCTCTAGTGGGACAGAGAAAGCTTTCTTT.

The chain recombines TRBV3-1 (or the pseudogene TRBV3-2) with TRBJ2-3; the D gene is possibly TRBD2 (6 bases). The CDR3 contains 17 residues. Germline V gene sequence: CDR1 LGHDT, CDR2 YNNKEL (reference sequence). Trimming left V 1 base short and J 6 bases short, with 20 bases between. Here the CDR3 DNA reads TGTGCCAGCAGCCAAGGGAAGGGCGGGAACCGAGCCGATACGCAGTATTTT. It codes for CASSQGKGGNRADTQYF.

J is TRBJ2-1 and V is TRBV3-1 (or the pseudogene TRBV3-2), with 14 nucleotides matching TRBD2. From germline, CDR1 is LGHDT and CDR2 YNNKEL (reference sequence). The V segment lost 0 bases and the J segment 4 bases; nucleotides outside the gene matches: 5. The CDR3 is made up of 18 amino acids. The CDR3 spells CASSQEGTSGRRYNEQFF. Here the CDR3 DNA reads TGTGCCAGCAGCCAAGAGGGGACTAGCGGGAGACGTTACAATGAGCAGTTCTTC.

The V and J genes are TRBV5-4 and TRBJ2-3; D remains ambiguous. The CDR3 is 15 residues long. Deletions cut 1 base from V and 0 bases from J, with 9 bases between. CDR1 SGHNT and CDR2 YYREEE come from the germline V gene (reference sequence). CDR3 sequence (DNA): TGTGCCAGCAGCTTGAGACTGACTAGCACAGATACGCAGTATTTT. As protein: CASSLRLTSTDTQYF.

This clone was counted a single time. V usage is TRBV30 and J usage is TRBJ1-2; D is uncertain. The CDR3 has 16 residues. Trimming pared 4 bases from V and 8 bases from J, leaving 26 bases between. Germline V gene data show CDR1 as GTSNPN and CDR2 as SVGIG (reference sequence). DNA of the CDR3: TGTGCCTGGAATCCTCCGGGCGGCAATACAGCGGGGGGCTACACCTTC. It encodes CAWNPPGGNTAGGYTF.

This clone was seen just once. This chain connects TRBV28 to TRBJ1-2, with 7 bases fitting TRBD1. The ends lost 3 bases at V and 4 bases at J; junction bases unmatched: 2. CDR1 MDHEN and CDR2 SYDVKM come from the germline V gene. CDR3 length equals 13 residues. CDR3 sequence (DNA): TGTGCCAGCAGTTTTGGACAGGTCTATGGCTACACCTTC. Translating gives CASSFGQVYGYTF.

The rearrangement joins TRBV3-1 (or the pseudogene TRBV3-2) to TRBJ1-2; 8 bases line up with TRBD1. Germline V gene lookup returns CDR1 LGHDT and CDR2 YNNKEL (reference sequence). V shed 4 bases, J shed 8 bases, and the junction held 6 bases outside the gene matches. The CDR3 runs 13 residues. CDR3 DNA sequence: TGTGCCAGCAGCCCCGGACAGGGCCGAGGCTACACCTTC. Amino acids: CASSPGQGRGYTF.

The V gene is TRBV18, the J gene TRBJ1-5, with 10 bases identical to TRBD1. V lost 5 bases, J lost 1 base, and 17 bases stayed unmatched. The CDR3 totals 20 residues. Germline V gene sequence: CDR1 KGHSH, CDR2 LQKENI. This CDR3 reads CASSLYSSGTGVGSNQPQHF. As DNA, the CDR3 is TGTGCCAGCTCATTATACTCCTCTGGGACAGGGGTTGGGAGCAATCAGCCCCAGCATTTT.